This TCR beta chain was captured in a study of T cell responses to AZD1222 COVID-19 vaccine. The study's findings and limits: Only six people who got AZD1222 tested seropositive at baseline. Repertoires were obtained only post-peak T cell response.

Germline CDR1 reads MNHEY; CDR2 reads SVGAGI. The CDR3 loop spans 14 amino acids. V dropped 5 bases and J dropped 3 bases, with 13 bases sitting between them. Some clones are missing from TCRdb's copy, which holds only in-frame ones; the method was immunoSEQ multiplex PCR. The repertoire includes around 30,000 clones, approximately 90% of them detected once, and 45% sits in the top ten. Notes on this clone: Its antigen remains unidentified.

This clonotype was obtained from an adult in good health. The rearrangement uses TRBV6-5 and TRBJ1-1; D is perhaps TRBD1 (5 bases). Specimen: peripheral blood, collected on day 0 of AZD1222 vaccination. The CDR3 spells CASSRRGGDTEAFF. In DNA form, the CDR3 reads TGTGCCAGCAGTAGGAGGGGTGGGGACACTGAAGCTTTCTTT.